The source of this T cell receptor beta chain is a study of T cells in Graves' hyperthyroidism and ophthalmopathy. Study-wide context: At initial diagnosis, before any treatment had begun, peripheral blood was obtained.

The source material, RNA transcripts, was used to amplify TCR beta CDR3 regions. TCR CDR3 underwent first-round RT-PCR with the HTBI primer set. TCRdb reprocessed the multiplex PCR reads via MiXCR and lists one record per CDR3 protein. The sample has under 300,000 distinct CDR3 sequences; around 15% are singletons. Findings and caveats of the study: Stable hyperthyroidism was told apart from ophthalmopathy by a model built on 13 V-J features.

Newly diagnosed hyperthyroidism patients aged 18 to 65 years had disease lasting under 2 months. The authors took PBMCs from 7.5 to 10 ml fresh peripheral blood. There are 15 residues in the CDR3. Germline loops: CDR1 MNHEY, CDR2 SVGEGT. V was trimmed by 6 bases and J by 4 bases, leaving 18 bases between them. As to this clonotype: Its antigen is not identified.

This rearrangement joins TRBV6-2 or TRBV6-3 to TRBJ1-1; D is undetermined. This sequence originates from a woman in her forties or fifties with Graves' hyperthyroidism that later progressed to Graves' ophthalmopathy. Sequencing was done on a sample of blood. CDR3 region: CASSRLFGGLTEAFF. The CDR3 DNA follows: TGTGCCAGCAGCCGCCTTTTTGGAGGGCTCACTGAAGCTTTCTTT.